Listed below are T cell receptor beta chains from one sample, sequenced in a study of blood T cell repertoires in COVID-19. Generated by immunoSEQ multiplex PCR, the TCRdb table keeps only in-frame clones and is missing some. Seen here are about 310,000 clones, about 89% observed once, and the top ten hold about 9.9%. The specimen sequenced was PBMCs or T cells enriched from blood (not recorded which). Receptor source: a woman between 35 and 50 years old who had recovered from COVID-19. CDR3s include the opening cysteine and the closing phenylalanine or tryptophan. A D gene is named only where the DNA matches it firmly. Size is omitted from some rows. Given values are once, few, many or a class for expanded clones.

size: NA; D: TRBD2; V: TRBV6-5; J: TRBJ2-7; CDR3: CASSYSKAGGYEQYF; DNA: TGTGCCAGCAGTTACTCGAAAGCGGGGGGTTACGAGCAGTACTTC
size: NA; D: NA; V: TRBV5-6; J: TRBJ1-3; CDR3: CASSLGQKVSGNTIYF; DNA: TGTGCCAGCAGCTTGGGGCAGAAAGTCTCTGGAAACACCATATATTTT
size: NA; D: TRBD1; V: TRBV24-1; J: TRBJ2-5; CDR3: CATSERGQETQYF; DNA: TGTGCCACCAGTGAGAGGGGGCAGGAGACCCAGTACTTC
size: NA; D: TRBD2; V: TRBV5-1; J: TRBJ2-2; CDR3: CASSLRGPSGGAQNTGELFF; DNA: TGCGCCAGCAGCTTAAGGGGCCCTAGCGGGGGGGCCCAGAACACCGGGGAGCTGTTTTTT
size: NA; D: NA; V: TRBV7-2; J: TRBJ2-7; CDR3: CASSLSWGGGAYEQYF; DNA: TGTGCCAGCAGCTTAAGCTGGGGTGGAGGGGCCTACGAGCAGTACTTC
size: once; D: NA; V: TRBV28; J: TRBJ1-6; CDR3: CASSQGREPLHF; DNA: TGTGCCAGCAGCCAGGGCAGGGAACCCCTCCACTTT
size: NA; D: NA; V: TRBV27; J: TRBJ2-6; CDR3: CASRRTGANVLTF; DNA: TGTGCCAGCAGGAGGACTGGGGCCAACGTCCTGACTTTC
size: NA; D: TRBD2; V: TRBV10-2; J: TRBJ2-7; CDR3: CASTDVLAGDISYEQYF; DNA: TGCGCCAGCACCGACGTACTAGCGGGGGACATCTCCTACGAGCAGTACTTC
size: few; D: NA; V: TRBV7-3; J: TRBJ2-2; CDR3: CASSFSSYTGELFF; DNA: TGTGCCAGCAGCTTTTCGTCCTACACCGGGGAGCTGTTTTTT
size: NA; D: TRBD2; V: TRBV11-2; J: TRBJ2-5; CDR3: CASSLEAGGPPRETQYF; DNA: TGTGCCAGCAGCTTAGAGGCGGGAGGCCCTCCACGGGAGACCCAGTACTTC
size: NA; D: NA; V: TRBV25-1; J: TRBJ2-2; CDR3: CASSELTETGELFF; DNA: TGTGCCAGCAGTGAATTAACAGAAACCGGGGAGCTGTTTTTT
size: NA; D: NA; V: TRBV9; J: TRBJ1-2; CDR3: CASSAPGNYGYTF; DNA: TGTGCCAGCAGCGCCCCCGGGAACTATGGCTACACCTTC
size: NA; D: NA; V: TRBV20-1; J: TRBJ1-1; CDR3: CSASYTGTEAFF; DNA: TGCAGTGCTAGTTACACGGGCACTGAAGCTTTCTTT
size: NA; D: TRBD2; V: TRBV29-1; J: TRBJ2-1; CDR3: CSVELRERDNEQFF; DNA: TGCAGCGTTGAACTGCGGGAGCGCGACAATGAGCAGTTCTTC
size: NA; D: NA; V: TRBV7-8; J: TRBJ1-2; CDR3: CASSLRPSIVGRYYGYTF; DNA: TGTGCCAGCAGCCTCAGACCATCTATCGTCGGGAGATACTATGGCTACACCTTC
size: NA; D: TRBD1; V: TRBV19; J: TRBJ2-7; CDR3: CASGQGPYEQYF; DNA: TGTGCCAGCGGACAGGGACCCTACGAGCAGTACTTC
size: NA; D: NA; V: TRBV5-6; J: TRBJ1-5; CDR3: CASSFRQGRSNQPQHF; DNA: TGTGCCAGCAGCTTCCGGCAGGGTCGTAGCAATCAGCCCCAGCATTTT
size: NA; D: NA; V: TRBV12-3/TRBV12-4; J: TRBJ2-7; CDR3: CASSWRGEQYF; DNA: TGTGCCAGCAGCTGGCGCGGCGAGCAGTACTTC
size: NA; D: TRBD1; V: TRBV24-1; J: TRBJ2-5; CDR3: CATSDFRDRQETQYF; DNA: TGTGCCACCAGTGATTTCCGGGACAGGCAAGAGACCCAGTACTTC
size: NA; D: NA; V: TRBV20-1; J: TRBJ1-1; CDR3: CSSGTEAFF; DNA: TGCAGCTCGGGCACTGAAGCTTTCTTT
size: NA; D: NA; V: TRBV9; J: TRBJ2-5; CDR3: CASSVDTETQYF; DNA: TGTGCCAGCAGCGTAGACACAGAGACCCAGTACTTC
size: once; D: NA; V: TRBV27; J: TRBJ1-6; CDR3: CASKRSSYNSPLHF; DNA: TGTGCCAGCAAGCGGAGCTCCTATAATTCACCCCTCCACTTT
size: NA; D: TRBD2; V: TRBV7-3; J: TRBJ2-7; CDR3: CASSFPFSGRTIYEQYF; DNA: TGTGCCAGCAGCTTCCCTTTTAGCGGGAGGACTATCTACGAGCAGTACTTC
size: NA; D: NA; V: TRBV3-1/TRBV3-2; J: TRBJ2-7; CDR3: CASSQVGREQYF; DNA: TGTGCCAGCAGCCAAGTGGGGCGGGAGCAGTACTTC
size: NA; D: TRBD2; V: TRBV7-2; J: TRBJ2-1; CDR3: CASSLRGRASGRAVEQFF; DNA: TGTGCCAGCAGCTTAAGAGGGCGGGCTAGCGGGAGAGCGGTTGAGCAGTTCTTC
size: NA; D: TRBD2; V: TRBV27; J: TRBJ2-4; CDR3: CASTLSGRLAKNIQYF; DNA: TGTGCCAGCACCCTTAGCGGGCGACTAGCCAAAAACATTCAGTACTTC
size: NA; D: NA; V: TRBV25-1; J: TRBJ2-5; CDR3: CASGRGGETQYF; DNA: TGTGCCAGCGGTAGGGGCGGAGAGACCCAGTACTTC
size: NA; D: NA; V: TRBV7-2; J: TRBJ2-3; CDR3: CASRPTVYTDTQYF; DNA: TGTGCCAGCAGACCGACTGTTTACACAGATACGCAGTATTTT
size: NA; D: NA; V: TRBV12-3/TRBV12-4; J: TRBJ2-1; CDR3: CASSLVQIYEQFF; DNA: TGTGCCAGCAGTTTAGTACAGATCTATGAGCAGTTCTTC
size: NA; D: TRBD2; V: TRBV10-3; J: TRBJ2-3; CDR3: CAMGGSDTQYF; DNA: TGTGCCATGGGGGGGTCAGATACGCAGTATTTT
size: NA; D: TRBD1; V: TRBV7-2; J: TRBJ2-7; CDR3: CASSSDRGLYYEQYF; DNA: TGTGCCAGCAGCTCGGACAGGGGGCTTTATTACGAGCAGTACTTC
size: NA; D: NA; V: TRBV7-9; J: TRBJ2-3; CDR3: CASSSRDPGTDTQYF; DNA: TGTGCCAGCAGCTCCAGGGATCCGGGCACAGATACGCAGTATTTT
size: NA; D: NA; V: TRBV29-1; J: TRBJ2-7; CDR3: CSVVSAYEQYF; DNA: TGCAGCGTTGTGTCGGCCTACGAGCAGTACTTC
size: NA; D: TRBD1; V: TRBV3-1/TRBV3-2; J: TRBJ1-5; CDR3: CASSQGGQGGRVPQHF; DNA: TGTGCCAGCAGCCAAGGCGGACAGGGGGGACGCGTGCCCCAGCATTTT
size: NA; D: TRBD2; V: TRBV29-1; J: TRBJ2-7; CDR3: CSVEGGGEREQYF; DNA: TGCAGCGTTGAGGGGGGAGGGGAGCGCGAGCAGTACTTC
size: NA; D: NA; V: TRBV25-1; J: TRBJ2-2; CDR3: CASSDYRQASNTGELFF; DNA: TGTGCCAGCAGTGACTACCGACAGGCCTCGAACACCGGGGAGCTGTTTTTT
size: NA; D: TRBD1; V: TRBV5-1; J: TRBJ1-2; CDR3: CASSSGQGGYTF; DNA: TGCGCCAGCAGCTCAGGACAGGGAGGCTACACCTTC
size: NA; D: TRBD1; V: TRBV24-1; J: TRBJ2-7; CDR3: CATSEGGQGLSEQYF; DNA: TGTGCCACCAGTGAGGGGGGACAGGGTTTGAGTGAGCAGTACTTC
size: NA; D: NA; V: TRBV6-5; J: TRBJ2-5; CDR3: CASATGQSFGAQYF; DNA: TGTGCCAGCGCAACTGGACAGTCCTTCGGGGCCCAGTACTTC
size: few; D: NA; V: TRBV20-1; J: TRBJ2-3; CDR3: CSASGSDTQYF; DNA: TGCAGTGCTAGCGGGTCAGATACGCAGTATTTT
size: NA; D: TRBD1; V: TRBV12-3/TRBV12-4; J: TRBJ1-6; CDR3: CASRGTGTSPLHF; DNA: TGTGCCAGCAGGGGGACAGGGACATCACCCCTCCACTTT
size: NA; D: TRBD2; V: TRBV27; J: TRBJ2-7; CDR3: CASSYAGGAYEQYF; DNA: TGTGCCAGCAGTTACGCCGGGGGGGCATACGAGCAGTACTTC
size: NA; D: TRBD1; V: TRBV28; J: TRBJ1-5; CDR3: CASRPDRGYSNQPQHF; DNA: TGTGCCAGCAGGCCAGACAGGGGCTATAGCAATCAGCCCCAGCATTTT
size: NA; D: TRBD2; V: TRBV13; J: TRBJ2-7; CDR3: CASSPMTSGDLSSYEQYF; DNA: TGTGCCAGCAGCCCCATGACTAGCGGCGACCTATCGTCCTACGAGCAGTACTTC
size: NA; D: TRBD2; V: TRBV6-5; J: TRBJ2-1; CDR3: CASSYPGLAGYNEQFF; DNA: TGTGCCAGCAGTTACCCGGGACTAGCGGGGTACAATGAGCAGTTCTTC
size: NA; D: TRBD1; V: TRBV27; J: TRBJ1-3; CDR3: CASSSSPGTARNTIYF; DNA: TGTGCCAGCAGTTCATCCCCCGGGACAGCCCGAAACACCATATATTTT
size: few; D: TRBD2; V: TRBV6-4; J: TRBJ2-3; CDR3: CASSDGGSGSTDTQYF; DNA: TGTGCCAGCAGTGACGGGGGTAGCGGGAGCACAGATACGCAGTATTTT